The 24 T cell receptor beta chains below all came from one sample that was sequenced in a study of blood T cell repertoires in COVID-19. Assay: immunoSEQ multiplex PCR; the TCRdb copy retains only in-frame clones and omits some. The profile shows fewer than 60,000 clones, 80% to 90% of them singletons. The sequenced material came from peripheral blood. These receptors all come from a man aged 60-69 years with COVID-19, enrolled during active disease.

The chain uses TRBV6-6 and TRBJ2-5; D is unresolved. This CDR3 has 13 amino acids. CDR1 MNHNY and CDR2 SVGAGI come from the germline V gene (reference sequence). V lost 6 bases to trimming and J lost 3 bases, with 11 bases between them. Here the CDR3 DNA reads TGTGCCAGCAGAGAGCGAAAAGAAGAGACCCAGTACTTC. Protein: CASRERKEETQYF.

The gene calls are TRBV4-1 and TRBJ1-1; no firm D call. V was trimmed by 4 bases and J by 11 bases, leaving 23 bases between them. This CDR3 has 15 amino acids. The germline CDR1 and CDR2 sequences are MGHRA and YSYEKL. The CDR3 bases are TGCGCCAGCAGCCCCCGGGCTACAGCGGTCCAAGGGGCTTTCTTT. Translation gives CASSPRATAVQGAFF.

This clone was counted many times. This chain connects TRBV30 to TRBJ2-3; TRBD2 matches at 11 bases. Unmatched junction bases numbered 11, after V lost 5 bases and J lost 7 bases. Germline CDR1 GTSNPN, CDR2 SVGIG (reference sequence). The CDR3 has 15 residues. CDR3 residues: CAWGPHSGGANTQYF. In nucleotides, the CDR3 is TGTGCCTGGGGTCCCCATAGCGGGGGGGCGAATACGCAGTATTTT. Looking up the rest from reference TRBV30 and TRBJ2-3 gives the full variable domain: SQTIHQWPATLVQPVGSPLSLECTVEGTSNPNLYWYRQAAGRGLQLLFYSVGIGQISSEVPQNLSASRPQDRQFILSSKKLLLSDSGFYLCAWGPHSGGANTQYFGPGTRLTVL.

CDR3 residues: CASSSATGTEAFF. CDR3 DNA: TGTGCCAGTAGTTCGGCCACCGGGACTGAAGCTTTCTTT. The rearrangement uses TRBV19 and TRBJ1-1; no clear D gene. V was cut by 5 bases and J by 5 bases, with 12 bases left in between. This CDR3 has 13 residues. Looked up from germline, CDR1 is LNHDA and CDR2 is SQIVND (reference sequence).

The rearrangement uses TRBV5-5 and TRBJ2-2, with 11 bases that match TRBD1. Germline V gives CDR1 SGHKS, CDR2 YYEKEE (reference sequence). Germline trimming cut 4 bases from V and 1 base from J; bases unmatched to any gene: 3. This CDR3 contains 16 residues. The CDR3 DNA reads as TGTGCCAGCAGCCCGGGGACAGGGGGGAACACCGGGGAGCTGTTTTTT. Translating gives CASSPGTGGNTGELFF. Drawing the rest from reference TRBV5-5 and TRBJ2-2, the complete variable domain is DAGVTQSPTHLIKTRGQQVTLRCSPISGHKSVSWYQQVLGQGPQFIFQYYEKEERGRGNFPDRFSARQFPNYSSELNVNALLLGDSALYLCASSPGTGGNTGELFFGEGSRLTVL.

The V call is TRBV23-1, the J call TRBJ1-2; 10 nucleotides align to TRBD1. TRBV23-1 is assigned to the ORF class and has an uncertain function. Trimming removed 0 bases from V and 6 bases from J; junction bases left unmatched: 7. The CDR3 spans 16 residues. CDR3 in DNA: TGCGCCAGCAGTCAATCGTCCGGACAGGGGGTCCATGGCTACACCTTC. This sequence encodes CASSQSSGQGVHGYTF.

CDR3: CASIRNGGGCSNTIYF. The CDR3 DNA is TGTGCCAGCATCCGAAACGGGGGTGGGTGCAGTAACACCATATATTTT. The V gene is TRBV21-1, the J gene TRBJ1-3. TRBV21-1 is a pseudogene. CDR3 length equals 16 residues.

The chain combines TRBV6-5 with TRBJ1-3, with 7 bases aligning to TRBD1. V gave up 4 bases and J gave up 2 bases; unmatched junction bases: 8. CDR3 size: 16 residues. Per germline, CDR1 MNHEY and CDR2 SVGAGI. DNA for the CDR3: TGTGCCAGCAGTTCGACAGGGTCCTTCGCTGGAAACACCATATATTTT. Residues: CASSSTGSFAGNTIYF.

This rearrangement joins TRBV6-2 or TRBV6-3 to TRBJ1-5, with D possibly matching TRBD1 (5 bases). Trimming pared 2 bases from V and 6 bases from J, leaving 8 bases between. Germline V lookup: CDR1 MNHEY, CDR2 SVGEGT. The CDR3 spans 13 residues. CDR3 DNA: TGTGCCAGCAGTTACGCGGGGGGTCAGCCCCAGCATTTT. Its translation: CASSYAGGQPQHF.

The chain couples TRBV6-5 to TRBJ1-4; D remains ambiguous. Germline V gene sequence: CDR1 MNHEY, CDR2 SVGAGI. Trimming removed 6 bases at V and 0 bases at J, with 8 bases between. This CDR3 has 14 residues. In DNA, the CDR3 is TGTGCCAGCAGACTCGATGCAACTAATGAAAAACTGTTTTTT. It yields the protein CASRLDATNEKLFF.

Remarks on this clone: A much bigger clone sits one base away, suggesting this may be a read error. Other nucleotide sequences from this sample produce the same CDR3. The chain couples TRBV5-5 to TRBJ2-3, with 9 bases identical to TRBD2. Germline values: CDR1 SGHKS, CDR2 YYEKEE (reference sequence). The CDR3 has 16 residues. With V trimmed by 7 bases and J by 14 bases, 23 bases remained unmatched. The CDR3 is CASWLGGGGRALPGYF. CDR3 coding DNA: TGTGCCAGCTGGTTGGGTGGGGGCGGGAGGGCCCTCCCTGGGTATTTT. Together with reference TRBV5-5 and TRBJ2-3, the CDR3 gives the full variable domain: DAGVTQSPTHLIKTRGQQVTLRCSPISGHKSVSWYQQVLGQGPQFIFQYYEKEERGRGNFPDRFSARQFPNYSSELNVNALLLGDSALYLCASWLGGGGRALPGYFGPGTRLTVL.

The chain recombines TRBV19 with TRBJ1-2, with TRBD1 matching over 7 bases. V dropped 5 bases and J dropped 2; count of bases not matched to a gene: 2. CDR3 length: 13 amino acids. CDR1 LNHDA and CDR2 SQIVND come from the germline V gene (reference sequence). CDR3 in DNA: TGTGCCAGTAGTGAGGGACAGAACTATGGCTACACCTTC. Translation: CASSEGQNYGYTF.

The genes are TRBV28 and TRBJ2-7, with D possibly matching TRBD1 (6 bases). V lost 3 bases to trimming and J lost 2 bases, with 14 bases between them. Per germline, CDR1 MDHEN and CDR2 SYDVKM. This CDR3 is 15 amino acids long. This CDR3 reads CASSFLIGQPYEQYF. CDR3 nucleotide sequence: TGTGCCAGCAGTTTCCTTATTGGACAGCCCTACGAGCAGTACTTC. Looking up the rest from reference TRBV28 and TRBJ2-7 gives the full variable domain: DVKVTQSSRYLVKRTGEKVFLECVQDMDHENMFWYRQDPGLGLRLIYFSYDVKMKEKGDIPEGYSVSREKKERFSLILESASTNQTSMYLCASSFLIGQPYEQYFGPGTRLTVT.

The chain carries TRBV11-2 and TRBJ2-2; the match to TRBD2 covers 10 bases. Germline CDR1 SGHAT, CDR2 FQNNGV. The junction had 10 bases not matched to a gene; V was cut back by 1 base and J by 5 bases. The CDR3 is 18 amino acids. For the CDR3, the DNA is TGTGCCAGCAGCTTAGTTTGGACTAGCGGACCGAGGACCGGGGAGCTGTTTTTT. It encodes CASSLVWTSGPRTGELFF.

The chain combines TRBV19 with TRBJ1-3; D remains unclear. Trimming cost V 8 bases and J 6 bases, with 17 bases left between them. The germline gives CDR1 LNHDA, CDR2 SQIVND (reference sequence). The CDR3 sequence is 14 residues long. CDR3 amino acids: CASRRSPLENTIYF. CDR3 in DNA: TGTGCCAGTCGGAGGTCCCCTCTGGAAAACACCATATATTTT.

The chain has TRBV5-6 and TRBJ2-7; D remains ambiguous. Looked up from germline, CDR1 is SGHDT and CDR2 is YYEEEE. There are 12 residues in the CDR3. V lost 0 bases and J lost 6, with 7 bases in between. CDR3 coding DNA: TGTGCCAGCAGCTTGGCTAGTGTCGAGCAGTACTTC. It is translated as CASSLASVEQYF.

The chain employs TRBV25-1 and TRBJ2-2; 8 positions agree with TRBD2. The CDR3 runs to 15 residues. V was clipped by 3 bases and J by 1 base; unmatched bases: 1. Looked up from germline, CDR1 is MGHDK and CDR2 is SYGVNS. The CDR3 region has the DNA TGTGCCAGCAGTGAGGGGACTAGGAACACCGGGGAGCTGTTTTTT. Amino acids: CASSEGTRNTGELFF.

The count of this clone is one. This sequence joins TRBV5-6 and TRBJ2-7, with 9 bases fitting TRBD2. Germline V lookup: CDR1 SGHDT, CDR2 YYEEEE. V lost 1 base, J lost 5 bases, and 4 bases stayed unmatched. The CDR3 is 14 amino acids. The CDR3 DNA reads as TGTGCCAGCAGCTTGTGGCGGGGGGGCGACGAGCAGTACTTC. It specifies CASSLWRGGDEQYF.

There are many counts of this clone. The V call is TRBV11-1, the J call TRBJ2-7, with 14 positions matching TRBD2. Germline trimming cut 5 bases from V and 5 bases from J; bases unmatched to any gene: 5. The CDR3 is 15 residues long. The germline V gene encodes CDR1 SGHAT and CDR2 FQDESV (reference sequence). CDR3 sequence: CASSPGLAGADEQYF. The CDR3 region has the DNA TGTGCCAGCAGCCCGGGACTAGCGGGGGCTGACGAGCAGTACTTC.

The V call is TRBV9, the J call TRBJ2-1, with TRBD2 matching over 12 bases. V gave up 0 bases and J gave up 2 bases; unmatched junction bases: 9. The CDR3 contains 19 residues. Germline V CDR1 and CDR2: SGDLS, YYNGEE. In nucleotides, the CDR3 is TGTGCCAGCAGCGTAGAGGGGTCTAGCGGGAGGGTAACCTACAATGAGCAGTTCTTC. Translation: CASSVEGSSGRVTYNEQFF.

The chain links TRBV19 to TRBJ1-2, with D maybe TRBD1 (5 bases). The germline CDR1 and CDR2 sequences are LNHDA and SQIVND (reference sequence). The V gene lost 10 bases and the J gene lost 4 bases, with 10 bases spanning the gap. This CDR3 has 11 residues. In DNA form, the CDR3 reads TGTGCCACCGGGGGGAGCTATGGCTACACCTTC. This codes for CATGGSYGYTF.

The V gene is TRBV7-9, the J gene TRBJ2-5; 14 bases are a match to TRBD2. From germline, CDR1 is SEHNR and CDR2 FQNEAQ (reference sequence). CDR3 size: 16 residues. Trimming cost V 5 bases and J 5 bases; bases outside gene matches: 7. The CDR3, as DNA: TGTGCCAGCAGCACCGGACTAGCGGGGGGAGGGGAGACCCAGTACTTC. Residues: CASSTGLAGGGETQYF.

V gene TRBV19 combines with J gene TRBJ1-5; D remains ambiguous. V gave up 3 bases and J gave up 6 bases, with 9 bases separating them. Looked up from germline, CDR1 is LNHDA and CDR2 is SQIVND (reference sequence). The CDR3 contains 13 residues. DNA for the CDR3: TGTGCCAGTAGTATTCGAATAGCTCAGCCCCAGCATTTT. Protein product: CASSIRIAQPQHF.

The chain combines TRBV7-2 with TRBJ2-1; 12 positions match TRBD2. The ends lost 5 bases at V and 3 bases at J; junction bases unmatched: 8. The CDR3 sequence is 17 residues long. CDR1 is SGHTA, CDR2 FQGNSA, per germline. DNA of the CDR3: TGTGCCAGCAGCCCGTTCGGGACTAGCGGGTTCTACAATGAGCAGTTCTTC. Translated: CASSPFGTSGFYNEQFF.